These 18 T cell receptor beta chains originate from one sample sequenced in a study of radiotherapy plus CTLA-4 blockade in lung cancer. Repertoires were generated with immunoSEQ multiplex PCR, while TCRdb's copy carries only in-frame clones and drops some. Among over 85,000 clones listed, 65% to 80% were seen once. The source material was peripheral blood, sampled from a patient treated with radiotherapy plus ipilimumab. Source of these receptors: a human donor with non-small cell lung cancer who had a partial response to radiotherapy plus ipilimumab. Some clones in this sample may be carry-over from other donors' samples.

The CDR3 bases are TGTGCCAGCAGCCGAGGACAGGGCCCAGAGACCCAGTACTTC. This gives the protein CASSRGQGPETQYF. This chain joins TRBV5-4 and TRBJ2-5; 8 bases are shared with TRBD1. Germline CDR1 and CDR2: SGHNT and YYREEE (reference sequence). V shed 4 bases and J 4 bases; nucleotides not matched to a gene: 6. This CDR3 has 14 amino acids.

This clone was seen just once. This rearrangement joins TRBV9 to TRBJ2-5; 16 nucleotides align to TRBD2. Trimming cost V 0 bases and J 5 bases; bases outside gene matches: 4. The length of the CDR3 is 17 residues. From germline, CDR1 is SGDLS and CDR2 YYNGEE. The DNA of the CDR3 is TGTGCCAGCAGCGTAGGGGGACTAGCGGGAGGGCCTGAGACCCAGTACTTC. It translates to CASSVGGLAGGPETQYF.

The gene calls are TRBV6-6 and TRBJ1-3; maybe TRBD1 (6 bases). Trimming took 8 bases from V and 0 from J, leaving 11 bases between them. The germline CDR1 and CDR2 sequences are MNHNY and SVGAGI (reference sequence). CDR3 length: 14 amino acids. CDR3 bases: TGTGCCAGCGGAAGAGGGGGCTCTGGAAACACCATATATTTT. This codes for CASGRGGSGNTIYF.

The rearrangement links TRBV28 to TRBJ1-1; 7 bases match TRBD1. J lost 4 bases, V lost 3 bases, and 5 bases had no gene match. The CDR3 runs to 14 residues. Per the germline V gene, CDR1 is MDHEN and CDR2 is SYDVKM. Written as DNA, the CDR3 is TGTGCCAGCAGTTTCCTACAGGGGAGCACTGAAGCTTTCTTT. This sequence encodes CASSFLQGSTEAFF.

The chain couples TRBV29-1 to TRBJ1-2, with 8 positions matching TRBD1. The CDR3 runs 10 residues. V lost 7 bases to trimming and J lost 8 bases; unmatched junction nucleotides: 3. CDR1 SQVTM and CDR2 ANQGSEA come from the germline V gene. The CDR3 nucleotides are TGCAGCGGGGGGACAGGCGGCTACACCTTC. Amino acid sequence: CSGGTGGYTF.

The chain couples TRBV19 to TRBJ2-3; D is perhaps TRBD2 (7 bases). Per the germline V gene, CDR1 is LNHDA and CDR2 is SQIVND (reference sequence). The CDR3 consists of 14 residues. The V end was cut by 3 bases, the J end by 3 bases, with 10 bases between. The DNA of the CDR3 is TGTGCCAGTAGTATTCGGGGGGCAACAGATACGCAGTATTTT. Its protein is CASSIRGATDTQYF.

This chain connects TRBV18 to TRBJ1-5; D is perhaps TRBD1 (5 bases). The CDR3 spans 16 residues. V dropped 4 bases and J dropped 4 bases, with 17 bases sitting between them. CDR1 and CDR2 (germline): KGHSH, LQKENI. The CDR3 coding sequence is TGTGCCAGCTCACTGACAGTTACCACCGCTAATCAGCCCCAGCATTTT. It yields the protein CASSLTVTTANQPQHF.

The V and J genes are TRBV12-2 and TRBJ2-7; the table's D call, TRBD2, was not checked against the DNA. TRBV12-2 is recorded as a pseudogene. There are 16 residues in the CDR3. The CDR3 nucleotides are TGTGCAAGTCGCTTAGAAGAGGGTCTCCCCCCTGGAGAGCAGTACTTC. Protein: CASRLEEGLPPGEQYF.

The genes are TRBV28 and TRBJ2-7, with TRBD2 as a possible D gene (5 bases). The CDR3 is made up of 14 amino acids. Germline CDR1 and CDR2: MDHEN and SYDVKM. The ends were cut back, 7 bases at V and 5 bases at J, with 18 bases in the middle. The CDR3 coding sequence is TGTGCCAGCACCCTAGGAGGCACCGTGAACGAGCAGTACTTC. This codes for CASTLGGTVNEQYF.

The chain has TRBV6-5 and TRBJ2-7, with TRBD2 matching 8 bases. The CDR3 runs to 15 residues. Germline values: CDR1 MNHEY, CDR2 SVGAGI. V lost 0 bases, J lost 6 bases, and 7 bases stayed unmatched. CDR3 nucleotides: TGTGCCAGCAGTTACTCGAATCGGGGGGGGAGCGAGCAGTACTTC. Amino acid sequence: CASSYSNRGGSEQYF.

The chain joins TRBV11-2 to TRBJ2-2; 15 bases agree with TRBD2. Per germline, CDR1 SGHAT and CDR2 FQNNGV. This CDR3 spans 15 amino acids. With 5 bases clipped from V and 9 bases from J, the junction kept 4 bases outside the gene matches. The DNA for the CDR3 is TGTGCCAGCAGCAGCGGACTAGCGGGGGGGTGGGAGCTGTTTTTT. It is translated as CASSSGLAGGWELFF.

This chain uses TRBV18 with TRBJ2-7; TRBD2 agrees at 10 bases. The V gene end was trimmed by 5 bases and the J gene end by 3 bases; junction bases not matched to a gene: 10. The length of the CDR3 is 16 residues. Germline V gives CDR1 KGHSH, CDR2 LQKENI. The CDR3 DNA reads as TGTGCCAGCTCAATGGAGAGCGGGGGGGTTTTCTACGAGCAGTACTTC. It translates to CASSMESGGVFYEQYF.

The chain combines TRBV7-2 with TRBJ2-1; D may be TRBD2 (5 bases). This CDR3 comprises 14 residues. V was clipped by 0 bases and J by 10 bases, with 13 bases between them. The germline CDR1 and CDR2 sequences are SGHTA and FQGNSA. This CDR3 is CASSLAGPTGEQFF. Here the CDR3 DNA reads TGTGCCAGCAGCTTAGCAGGCCCAACGGGGGAGCAGTTCTTC.

The chain links TRBV5-1 to TRBJ1-2, with no clear D. The CDR3 contains 13 residues. Germline V gene data show CDR1 as SGHRS and CDR2 as YFSETQ. The V end lost 7 bases, the J end lost 4 bases, and 14 bases lay between the germline ends. The CDR3 protein is CASGLEGFYGYTF. The CDR3 coding sequence is TGCGCCAGCGGACTCGAAGGATTCTATGGCTACACCTTC.

Worth noting for this clone: Other DNA sequences in this specimen translate into the identical CDR3. The chain uses TRBV5-1 and TRBJ2-3; D not certain. CDR3 length: 14 residues. CDR1 is SGHRS and CDR2 is YFSETQ in the germline V gene. V lost 0 bases and J 2 bases, leaving 7 bases between the germline ends. CDR3 bases: TGCGCCAGCAGCTTGGTTCCCTACACAGATACGCAGTATTTT. This encodes CASSLVPYTDTQYF.

The chain combines TRBV4-3 with TRBJ2-3, with 12 bases fitting TRBD2. The CDR3 covers 16 residues. Germline V lookup: CDR1 LGHNA, CDR2 YSLEER. The J segment lost 2 bases and the V segment lost 1 base, leaving 1 base of the junction unmatched. DNA for the CDR3: TGCGCCAGCAGCCAAGGGACTAGCGGGGCCACAGATACGCAGTATTTT. Translation: CASSQGTSGATDTQYF.

The chain links TRBV5-1 to TRBJ2-3; D not certain. The length of the CDR3 is 14 residues. Trimming removed 0 bases at V and 0 bases at J, with 5 bases between. Per germline, CDR1 SGHRS and CDR2 YFSETQ. The CDR3 coding sequence is TGCGCCAGCAGCTTGGCCCTCAGCACAGATACGCAGTATTTT. Amino acids: CASSLALSTDTQYF. The whole variable domain, remainder taken from reference TRBV5-1 and TRBJ2-3, is KAGVTQTPRYLIKTRGQQVTLSCSPISGHRSVSWYQQTPGQGLQFLFEYFSETQRNKGNFPGRFSGRQFSNSRSEMNVSTLELGDSALYLCASSLALSTDTQYFGPGTRLTVL.

The chain has TRBV5-6 and TRBJ2-1, with 10 nucleotides matching TRBD1. Germline CDR1 reads SGHDT; CDR2 reads YYEEEE. This CDR3 is built from 16 residues. Losses at the gene ends were 0 bases for V and 5 bases for J; bases not matched to a gene: 5. The CDR3 bases are TGTGCCAGCAGCTTGGTTGGGACAGGGGTAGACAATGAGCAGTTCTTC. This encodes CASSLVGTGVDNEQFF.